Sequencing of this T cell receptor beta chain was carried out in a study of CXCR3-negative and CXCR3-positive naive CD8 T cells. Study overall: Sequencing brought in some 130 million TRB reads altogether, and each library got about 1.5 +/- 0.3 million.

The TRB cDNA libraries were prepared by 5' RACE with UMI labels. TCRdb reprocessed the 5' RACE reads; each CDR3 protein has one entry and no DNA is given. In all, the sample yields approximately 90,000 distinct CDR3 sequences. About this clonotype itself: The antigen is unknown.

CDR1 is LNHNV, CDR2 YYDKDF, per germline (reference sequence). CDR3 length equals 16 residues. General study points: Naive cells that were CXCR3-negative or CXCR3-positive used TRBV-TRBJ genes alike, while memory cells diverged. TRB CDR3 hydrophobicity was greater in CXCR3-positive naive cells than in CXCR3-negative naive cells.

Sequencing input: naive CXCR3+ CD8+ T cells from blood. The subset here: CD45RO-CCR7+CD27+CD95- naive CD8+ T cells expressing CXCR3 (TNR3+). The V call is TRBV15, the J call TRBJ2-6. This receptor was identified in a human donor in good health. Some clones in this sample may be carry-over from other donors' samples. CDR3 region: CATSLDRRSGANVLTF.